These 28 T cell receptor beta chains were sequenced from one sample in a study of vaccination effects on CD4 cells after COVID-19. ViraFEST assay sequencing came after antigen-specific CD4+ T cells were expanded with viral peptide pools. Culture lasted under 13 days before CD4+ T cell isolation. Either the BNT162b2 or mRNA-1273 vaccine was given to participants in two doses. Using immunoSEQ multiplex PCR, the repertoire was profiled, and TCRdb retains in-frame clones only, with some absent. The data hold 25,000 to 35,000 clones, with over 70% observed a single time. These receptors are not linked to any known antigen. Sequenced here: CD4+ T cells from PBMCs cultured with HCoV-229E spike peptides, sampled after COVID-19 vaccination. All receptors derive from a human donor who received a COVID-19 vaccine.

V gene TRBV5-1 combines with J gene TRBJ2-5, with a possible D match to TRBD2 (7 bases). The CDR3 extends over 15 amino acids. Per germline, CDR1 SGHRS and CDR2 YFSETQ. V dropped 3 bases and J dropped 5 bases, with 17 bases sitting between them. For the CDR3, the DNA is TGCGCCAGCAGCTCCTGGGGGGGGCGCTGGGAGACCCAGTACTTC. Translated: CASSSWGGRWETQYF.

This clone was counted only a few times. The chain joins TRBV20-1 to TRBJ2-1, with TRBD2 matching 8 bases. Germline values: CDR1 DFQATT, CDR2 SNEGSKA (reference sequence). CDR3 size: 14 residues. Trimming at V came to 7 bases and at J to 2 bases, leaving 7 bases not matched to a gene. The CDR3 loop is CSVSSGAAYNEQFF. As DNA, the CDR3 is TGCAGTGTTAGTAGCGGGGCAGCCTACAATGAGCAGTTCTTC.

This chain uses TRBV25-1 with TRBJ2-3, with unresolved D. The germline V and J ends were trimmed by 5 bases and 2 bases, with 11 bases remaining between them. Germline loops: CDR1 MGHDK, CDR2 SYGVNS. The CDR3 spans 14 residues. The CDR3 is CASSFGPHTDTQYF. The DNA of the CDR3 is TGTGCCAGCAGTTTCGGACCACACACAGATACGCAGTATTTT. Combining the CDR3 with reference TRBV25-1 and TRBJ2-3 gives the whole variable domain EADIYQTPRYLVIGTGKKITLECSQTMGHDKMYWYQQDPGMELHLIHYSYGVNSTEKGDLSSESTVSRIRTEHFPLTLESARPSHTSQYLCASSFGPHTDTQYFGPGTRLTVL.

V usage is TRBV10-3 and J usage is TRBJ2-1, with 9 nucleotides matching TRBD1. Germline V gives CDR1 ENHRY, CDR2 SYGVKD. The CDR3 totals 12 residues. V lost 10 bases and J lost 8; bases outside the gene matches: 6. The CDR3 DNA reads as TGTGCCACCGGACAGGGGATGCATGAGCAGTTCTTC. It codes for CATGQGMHEQFF.

This clone was counted between two and nine times. The chain joins TRBV6-5 to TRBJ1-2; 7 bases map to TRBD1. The trim removed 6 bases at V and 4 bases at J, leaving 8 bases unmatched. The germline V gene has CDR1 MNHEY and CDR2 SVGAGI. The CDR3 has 14 amino acids. The CDR3 region is CASRGDRYVYGYTF. In DNA form, the CDR3 reads TGTGCCAGCAGGGGGGACAGATACGTCTATGGCTACACCTTC.

This rearrangement joins TRBV5-4 to TRBJ1-4, with 8 nucleotides matching TRBD1. CDR3 length: 19 amino acids. J was trimmed by 4 bases and V by 2 bases; bases with no gene match: 16. Germline CDR1 SGHNT, CDR2 YYREEE (reference sequence). The CDR3: CASSFRVGQGALGNEKLFF. The CDR3 DNA is TGTGCCAGCAGCTTTCGGGTTGGCCAGGGGGCGTTGGGTAATGAAAAACTGTTTTTT.

This chain connects TRBV3-1 (or the pseudogene TRBV3-2) to TRBJ1-2; no clear D gene. CDR1 and CDR2 (germline): LGHDT, YNNKEL (reference sequence). This CDR3 comprises 13 residues. Trimming pared 2 bases from V and 8 bases from J, leaving 12 bases between. The CDR3: CASSQRTDGGYTF. CDR3 bases: TGTGCCAGCAGCCAACGGACTGACGGCGGCTACACCTTC.

This sequence joins TRBV27 and TRBJ2-4; D not certain. V was cut by 3 bases and J by 3 bases, with 12 bases left in between. Per the germline V gene, CDR1 is MNHEY and CDR2 is SMNVEV (reference sequence). The length of the CDR3 is 15 residues. The CDR3 sequence: CASSFSPQDKNIQYF. CDR3 coding DNA: TGTGCCAGCAGTTTTTCACCGCAAGACAAAAACATTCAGTACTTC.

This clone was seen a handful of times. The J gene is TRBJ1-5, the V gene TRBV6-1; 7 nucleotides agree with TRBD1. The V gene end was trimmed by 2 bases and the J gene end by 6 bases; junction bases not matched to a gene: 7. Germline V lookup: CDR1 MNHNS, CDR2 SASEGT. The CDR3 has 15 amino acids. The CDR3 protein is CASSEMLEGAQPQHF. CDR3 coding DNA: TGTGCCAGCAGTGAAATGTTGGAGGGGGCTCAGCCCCAGCATTTT.

The rearrangement links TRBV5-1 to TRBJ1-5; 9 bases are a match to TRBD1. Germline assignment: CDR1 SGHRS and CDR2 YFSETQ. V lost 2 bases to trimming and J lost 3 bases; unmatched junction nucleotides: 3. The CDR3 contains 15 residues. CDR3 protein: CASSFGTGNNQPQHF. The CDR3 nucleotides read TGCGCCAGCAGCTTCGGGACAGGGAACAATCAGCCCCAGCATTTT.

The chain has TRBV12-3 or TRBV12-4 and TRBJ1-3; D is unresolved. The CDR3 is made up of 13 amino acids. V was pared by 6 bases and J by 2 bases, with 8 bases between. The CDR3 bases are TGTGCCAGCAGCTCCAGGACTGGAAACACCATATATTTT. This translates into CASSSRTGNTIYF.

V gene TRBV7-2 combines with J gene TRBJ2-7; 7 bases map to TRBD2. After removal of 0 bases from V and 3 bases from J, the junction contained 8 bases not matched to a gene. CDR1 and CDR2 from the germline V gene are SGHTA and FQGNSA. CDR3 length: 16 amino acids. The CDR3 here is CASSLARTSGSYEQYF. The CDR3 region has the DNA TGTGCCAGCAGCTTAGCGAGGACTAGTGGAAGCTACGAGCAGTACTTC.

This clone was observed a single time. This chain uses TRBV10-2 with TRBJ1-1; weak D call: TRBD1 (6 bases). The germline V and J ends were trimmed by 7 bases and 2 bases, with 17 bases remaining between them. Germline-derived CDR1 and CDR2 are WSHSY and SAAADI. The CDR3 is made up of 15 amino acids. Here the CDR3 DNA reads TGCGCCAGCACCCGGGGAGGGACAACTAACACTGAAGCTTTCTTT. This codes for CASTRGGTTNTEAFF.

The V and J genes are TRBV4-1 and TRBJ1-2; D call uncertain. The CDR3 spans 16 residues. V was trimmed by 1 base and J by 2 bases, leaving 14 bases between them. Germline V CDR1 and CDR2: MGHRA, YSYEKL. The chain's CDR3 is CASSQGAARGNYGYTF. The CDR3 coding sequence is TGCGCCAGCAGCCAAGGGGCAGCCAGAGGGAACTATGGCTACACCTTC.

The chain has TRBV3-1 (or the pseudogene TRBV3-2) and TRBJ1-2, with a weak D call TRBD1 (5 bases). Looked up from germline, CDR1 is LGHDT and CDR2 is YNNKEL (reference sequence). Trimming took 3 bases from V and 8 from J, leaving 13 bases between them. The CDR3 runs 13 residues. In DNA form, the CDR3 reads TGTGCCAGCAGCCACAGGGACCTCTCGGGCTACACCTTC. It yields the protein CASSHRDLSGYTF.

This chain uses TRBV7-9 with TRBJ2-1, with unresolved D. Germline CDR1 reads SEHNR; CDR2 reads FQNEAQ (reference sequence). CDR3 size: 12 residues. Trimming cost V 4 bases and J 3 bases, with 4 bases left between them. Here the CDR3 reads CASSWDYNEQFF. The CDR3 DNA sequence: TGTGCCAGCAGCTGGGACTACAATGAGCAGTTCTTC.

This chain's CDR3 is CASSLVGTSGREQFF. CDR3 DNA sequence: TGTGCCAGCAGCTTAGTAGGGACTAGCGGGAGAGAGCAGTTCTTC. This chain connects TRBV7-9 to TRBJ2-1; the match to TRBD2 covers 14 bases. Looked up from germline, CDR1 is SEHNR and CDR2 is FQNEAQ (reference sequence). Trimming cost V 1 base and J 10 bases; bases outside gene matches: 3. CDR3 size: 15 residues.

The J gene is TRBJ2-7, the V gene TRBV19, with TRBD2 matching 9 bases. Germline V gives CDR1 LNHDA, CDR2 SQIVND (reference sequence). Trimming cost V 4 bases and J 3 bases; bases outside gene matches: 7. CDR3 length: 15 residues. DNA for the CDR3: TGTGCCAGTAGTACCTATAGCGGGAGAGGCTACGAGCAGTACTTC. It is translated as CASSTYSGRGYEQYF.

The table lists this clone with a count of one. This chain joins TRBV11-2 and TRBJ2-5; 11 bases agree with TRBD2. This CDR3 is 15 amino acids long. Trimming at V came to 1 base and at J to 6 bases, leaving 4 bases not matched to a gene. Germline CDR1 and CDR2: SGHAT and FQNNGV. CDR3 coding DNA: TGTGCCAGCAGCTTAGTTAGCGGGGGGGCCCAGACCCAGTACTTC. Translated, it gives CASSLVSGGAQTQYF.

The chain combines TRBV7-9 with TRBJ2-1; D call uncertain. Germline-derived CDR1 and CDR2 are SEHNR and FQNEAQ (reference sequence). The CDR3 loop spans 16 amino acids. V dropped 5 bases and J dropped 6 bases, with 20 bases sitting between them. CDR3 bases: TGTGCCAGCAGCCCAATTACACCCCTAAGTGGCAATGAGCAGTTCTTC. Protein: CASSPITPLSGNEQFF.

The rearrangement joins TRBV6-5 to TRBJ2-7, with D perhaps TRBD1 (5 bases). Germline V gene sequence: CDR1 MNHEY, CDR2 SVGAGI. The CDR3 sequence is 15 residues long. V was shortened by 8 bases and J by 3 bases, with 20 bases between the two germline ends. Written as DNA, the CDR3 is TGTGCCAGCCGAAAGGGGCCCGAATCGCTCTACGAGCAGTACTTC. Protein: CASRKGPESLYEQYF.

This CDR3 is CASSLGHTGGTEAFF. CDR3 coding DNA: TGCGCCAGCAGCTTGGGCCATACAGGGGGCACTGAAGCTTTCTTT. The chain uses TRBV5-1 and TRBJ1-1, with 8 bases lining up with TRBD1. Trimming at V came to 0 bases and at J to 4 bases, leaving 5 bases not matched to a gene. Germline-derived CDR1 and CDR2 are SGHRS and YFSETQ. The CDR3 loop spans 15 amino acids. The full variable domain, rest sourced from reference TRBV5-1 and TRBJ1-1, is KAGVTQTPRYLIKTRGQQVTLSCSPISGHRSVSWYQQTPGQGLQFLFEYFSETQRNKGNFPGRFSGRQFSNSRSEMNVSTLELGDSALYLCASSLGHTGGTEAFFGQGTRLTVV.

The rearrangement uses TRBV5-1 and TRBJ1-3; D may be TRBD1 (6 bases). With 3 bases removed from V and 2 bases from J, the gap between germline ends came to 9 bases. The V gene's germline CDR1 is SGHRS and CDR2 YFSETQ. This CDR3 is built from 14 residues. This CDR3 is CASSSQGTGNTIYF. For the CDR3, the DNA is TGCGCCAGCAGCTCACAGGGCACTGGAAACACCATATATTTT.

CDR3 DNA sequence: TGCAGCGTTGAGAGTTGGAACACTGAAGCTTTCTTT. This codes for CSVESWNTEAFF. This chain joins TRBV29-1 and TRBJ1-1; unclear D gene. Between the trimmed V and J ends, which lost 3 bases and 1 base, there was a span of 6 bases. CDR3 size: 12 residues. The V gene's germline CDR1 is SQVTM and CDR2 ANQGSEA.

This clone was observed once. The V call is TRBV9, the J call TRBJ1-2, with a weak D call TRBD1 (6 bases). Germline V lookup: CDR1 SGDLS, CDR2 YYNGEE. CDR3 length: 15 residues. With 0 bases removed from V and 5 bases from J, the gap between germline ends came to 14 bases. The chain's CDR3 is CASSVGEGGLYGYTF. Here the CDR3 DNA reads TGTGCCAGCAGCGTAGGGGAAGGGGGTCTGTATGGCTACACCTTC.

There are a few counts of this clone. CDR3 residues: CASSKSASVSYNSPLHF. CDR3 DNA sequence: TGCGCCAGCAGCAAATCGGCTTCAGTGTCCTATAATTCACCCCTCCACTTT. The chain carries TRBV5-1 and TRBJ1-6; D gene ambiguous. CDR3 length: 17 residues. Trimming took off 4 bases at V and 1 base at J, with 15 bases between the two ends. Germline CDR1 reads SGHRS; CDR2 reads YFSETQ.

The CDR3 DNA sequence: TGCGCCAGCTCCCCGACTAGCGGACTTAACAATGAGCAGTTCTTC. It yields the protein CASSPTSGLNNEQFF. The chain has TRBV10-1 and TRBJ2-1, with 9 bases lining up with TRBD2. Looked up from germline, CDR1 is WNHNN and CDR2 is SYGVQD (reference sequence). Trimming cost V 8 bases and J 5 bases; bases outside gene matches: 10. CDR3 size: 15 residues.

The gene calls are TRBV19 and TRBJ1-2; the D gene is possibly TRBD1 (5 bases). CDR3 length: 15 amino acids. CDR1 and CDR2 (germline): LNHDA, SQIVND (reference sequence). The V and J ends lost 7 bases and 7 bases respectively, with 22 bases between them. CDR3 nucleotides: TGTGCCAGTACGATCGAGGTGGGGGACCCCGCTGGCTACACCTTC. Translated, it gives CASTIEVGDPAGYTF.